This T cell receptor (beta chain) is drawn from a study of blood T cell repertoires in COVID-19. About the research overall: Researchers got acute and convalescent COVID-19 samples from the United States, Italy and Spain. PBMCs, B-cell-depleted T cells, or T cells provided the cDNA or gDNA that made up the material.

Source study methods: Estimation of nucleated cell counts was performed using reference gene primer amplification. Method: immunoSEQ multiplex PCR; TCRdb's copy keeps in-frame clones and lacks some. The DNA was the basis for D and trimming; V, J and clone size are from that table. The sample carries under 120,000 clones, 85% to 90% recorded once. CDR3 length: 13 residues. Trimming shortened V by 3 bases and J by 4 bases, and 12 bases separated the two germline ends. Germline V gene data show CDR1 as DFQATT and CDR2 as SNEGSKA (reference sequence). The sample consisted of peripheral blood. The chain combines TRBV20-1 with TRBJ1-2; TRBD1 is a possible D gene (5 bases). This clonotype originated in a woman older than 75 with acute or convalescent COVID-19. The CDR3 protein is CSASTGGAYGYTF. CDR3 bases: TGCAGTGCTAGTACGGGAGGGGCCTATGGCTACACCTTC.